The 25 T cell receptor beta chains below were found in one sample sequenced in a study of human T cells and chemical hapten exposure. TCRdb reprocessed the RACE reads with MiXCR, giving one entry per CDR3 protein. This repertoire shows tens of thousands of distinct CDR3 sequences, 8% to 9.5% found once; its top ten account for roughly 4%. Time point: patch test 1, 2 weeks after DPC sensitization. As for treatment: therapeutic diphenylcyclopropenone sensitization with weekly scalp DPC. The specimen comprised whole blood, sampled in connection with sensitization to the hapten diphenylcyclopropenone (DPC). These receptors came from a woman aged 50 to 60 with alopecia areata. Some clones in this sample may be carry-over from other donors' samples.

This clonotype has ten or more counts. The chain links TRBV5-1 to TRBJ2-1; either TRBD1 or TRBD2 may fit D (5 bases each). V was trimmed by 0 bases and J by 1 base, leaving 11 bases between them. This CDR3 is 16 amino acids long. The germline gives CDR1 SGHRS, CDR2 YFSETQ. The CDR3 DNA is TGCGCCAGCAGCTTGGGGGGGTCCAGGTCCTACAATGAGCAGTTCTTC. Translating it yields CASSLGGSRSYNEQFF. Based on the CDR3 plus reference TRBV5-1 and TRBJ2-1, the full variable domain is KAGVTQTPRYLIKTRGQQVTLSCSPISGHRSVSWYQQTPGQGLQFLFEYFSETQRNKGNFPGRFSGRQFSNSRSEMNVSTLELGDSALYLCASSLGGSRSYNEQFFGPGTRLTVL.

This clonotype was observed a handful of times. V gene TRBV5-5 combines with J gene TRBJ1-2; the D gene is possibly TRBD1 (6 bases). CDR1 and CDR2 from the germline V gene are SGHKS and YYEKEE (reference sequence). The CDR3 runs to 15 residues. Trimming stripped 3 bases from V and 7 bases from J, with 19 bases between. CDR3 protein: CASSSSPQGDRGYTF. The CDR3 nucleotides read TGTGCCAGCAGCTCCAGTCCACAGGGAGACCGTGGCTACACCTTC.

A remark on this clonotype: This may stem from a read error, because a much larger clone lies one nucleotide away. The CDR3 sequence: CASSQDSRTSGRVYTGELLF. In nucleotides, the CDR3 is TGCGCCAGCAGCCAAGACTCTCGGACTAGCGGGAGGGTTTACACCGGGGAGCTGCTTTTT. This chain connects TRBV4-1 to TRBJ2-2; 15 nucleotides line up with TRBD2. The length of the CDR3 is 20 residues. CDR1 is MGHRA and CDR2 is YSYEKL in the germline V gene.

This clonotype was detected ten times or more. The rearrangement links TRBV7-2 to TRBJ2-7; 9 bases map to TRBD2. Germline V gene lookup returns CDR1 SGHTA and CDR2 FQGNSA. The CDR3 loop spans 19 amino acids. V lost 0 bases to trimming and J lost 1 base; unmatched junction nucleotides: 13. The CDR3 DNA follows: TGTGCCAGCAGCTTAGCGGGGTCGAGGCGGGAGGGCCGATCCTACGAGCAGTACTTC. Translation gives CASSLAGSRREGRSYEQYF. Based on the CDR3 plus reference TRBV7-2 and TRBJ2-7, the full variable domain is GAGVSQSPSNKVTEKGKDVELRCDPISGHTALYWYRQSLGQGLEFLIYFQGNSAPDKSGLPSDRFSAERTGGSVSTLTIQRTQQEDSAVYLCASSLAGSRREGRSYEQYFGPGTRLTVT.

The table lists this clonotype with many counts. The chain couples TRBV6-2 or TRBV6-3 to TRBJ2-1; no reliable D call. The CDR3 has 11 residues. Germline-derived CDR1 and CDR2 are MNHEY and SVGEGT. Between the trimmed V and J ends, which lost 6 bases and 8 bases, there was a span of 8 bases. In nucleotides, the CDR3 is TGTGCCAGCAGCTATCCTCATGAGCAGTTCTTC. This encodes CASSYPHEQFF.

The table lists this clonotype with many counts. The CDR3: CSVQGAAITDTQYF. The CDR3 DNA reads as TGCAGCGTGCAGGGGGCGGCTATCACAGATACGCAGTATTTT. The chain recombines TRBV29-1 with TRBJ2-3; 8 bases are a match to TRBD1. J was trimmed by 2 bases and V by 6 bases; bases with no gene match: 7. The CDR3 totals 14 residues. Germline CDR1 SQVTM, CDR2 ANQGSEA.

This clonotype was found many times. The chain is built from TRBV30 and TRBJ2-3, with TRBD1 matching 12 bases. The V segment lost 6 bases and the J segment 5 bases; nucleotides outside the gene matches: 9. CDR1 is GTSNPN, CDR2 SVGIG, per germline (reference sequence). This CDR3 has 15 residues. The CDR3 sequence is CACHGDRGRVDTQYF. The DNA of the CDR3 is TGTGCCTGCCATGGGGACAGGGGGCGAGTAGATACGCAGTATTTT. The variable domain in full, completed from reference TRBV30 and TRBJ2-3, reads SQTIHQWPATLVQPVGSPLSLECTVEGTSNPNLYWYRQAAGRGLQLLFYSVGIGQISSEVPQNLSASRPQDRQFILSSKKLLLSDSGFYLCACHGDRGRVDTQYFGPGTRLTVL.

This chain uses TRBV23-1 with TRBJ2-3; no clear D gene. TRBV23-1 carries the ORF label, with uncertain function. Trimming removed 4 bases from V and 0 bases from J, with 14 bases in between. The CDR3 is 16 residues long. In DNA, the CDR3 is TGCGCCAGCAGTCGGCGGTTACCGACTAGCACAGATACGCAGTATTTT. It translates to CASSRRLPTSTDTQYF.

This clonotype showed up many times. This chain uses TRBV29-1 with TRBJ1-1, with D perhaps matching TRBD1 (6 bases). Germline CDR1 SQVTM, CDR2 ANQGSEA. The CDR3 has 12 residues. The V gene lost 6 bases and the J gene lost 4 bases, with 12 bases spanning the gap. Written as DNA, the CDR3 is TGCAGCGTCCTACAGGGAGCCACTGAAGCTTTCTTT. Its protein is CSVLQGATEAFF.

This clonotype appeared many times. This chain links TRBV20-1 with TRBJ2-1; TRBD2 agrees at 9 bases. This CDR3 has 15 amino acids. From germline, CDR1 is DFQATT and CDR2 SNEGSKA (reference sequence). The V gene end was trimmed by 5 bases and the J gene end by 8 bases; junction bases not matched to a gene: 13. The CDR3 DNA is TGCAGTGCTCGACGCCCCGGGACTAGCCAATATGAGCAGTTCTTC. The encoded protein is CSARRPGTSQYEQFF.

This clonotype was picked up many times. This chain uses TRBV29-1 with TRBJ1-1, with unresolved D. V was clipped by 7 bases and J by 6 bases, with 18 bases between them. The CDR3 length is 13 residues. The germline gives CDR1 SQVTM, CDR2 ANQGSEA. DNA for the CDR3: TGCAGCGCCCACCAAGGAGTATTTTCTGAAGCTTTCTTT. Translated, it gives CSAHQGVFSEAFF.

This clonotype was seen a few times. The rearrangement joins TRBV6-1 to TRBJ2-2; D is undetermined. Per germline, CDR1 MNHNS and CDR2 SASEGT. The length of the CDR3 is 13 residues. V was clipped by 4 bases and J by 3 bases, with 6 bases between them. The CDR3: CASSVDHTGELFF. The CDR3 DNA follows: TGTGCCAGCAGTGTTGATCACACCGGGGAGCTGTTTTTT.

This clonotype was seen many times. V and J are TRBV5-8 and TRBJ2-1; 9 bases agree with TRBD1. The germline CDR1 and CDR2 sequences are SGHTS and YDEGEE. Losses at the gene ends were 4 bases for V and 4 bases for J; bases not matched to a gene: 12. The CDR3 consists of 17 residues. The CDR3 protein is CASSGGKRTGVYNEQFF. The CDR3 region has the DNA TGTGCCAGCAGCGGAGGGAAGAGGACAGGGGTATACAATGAGCAGTTCTTC.

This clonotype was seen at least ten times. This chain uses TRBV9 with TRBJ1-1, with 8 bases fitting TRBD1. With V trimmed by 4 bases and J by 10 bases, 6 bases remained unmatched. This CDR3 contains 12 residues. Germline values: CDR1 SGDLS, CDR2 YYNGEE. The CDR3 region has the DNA TGTGCCAGCAGCTCCTCCGGGACAGGAGCTTTCTTT. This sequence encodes CASSSSGTGAFF.

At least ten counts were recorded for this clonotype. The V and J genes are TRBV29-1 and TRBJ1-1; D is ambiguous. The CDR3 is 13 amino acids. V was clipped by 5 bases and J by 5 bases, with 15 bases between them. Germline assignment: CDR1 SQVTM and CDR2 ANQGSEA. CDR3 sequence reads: CSVTEGRRTEAFF. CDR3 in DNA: TGCAGCGTTACAGAAGGGAGGCGAACTGAAGCTTTCTTT.

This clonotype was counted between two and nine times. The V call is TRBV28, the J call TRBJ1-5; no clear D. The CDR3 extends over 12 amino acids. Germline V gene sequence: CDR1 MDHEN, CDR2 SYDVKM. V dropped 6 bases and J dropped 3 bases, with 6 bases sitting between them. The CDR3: CASRGYNQPQHF. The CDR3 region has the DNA TGTGCCAGCAGAGGGTACAATCAGCCCCAGCATTTT. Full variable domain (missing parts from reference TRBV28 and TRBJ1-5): DVKVTQSSRYLVKRTGEKVFLECVQDMDHENMFWYRQDPGLGLRLIYFSYDVKMKEKGDIPEGYSVSREKKERFSLILESASTNQTSMYLCASRGYNQPQHFGDGTRLSIL.

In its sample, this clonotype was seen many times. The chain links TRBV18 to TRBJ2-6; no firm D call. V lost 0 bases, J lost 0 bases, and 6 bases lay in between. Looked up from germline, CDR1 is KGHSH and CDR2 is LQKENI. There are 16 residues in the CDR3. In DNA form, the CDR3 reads TGTGCCAGCTCACCACCGGGAAGCTCTGGGGCCAACGTCCTGACTTTC. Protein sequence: CASSPPGSSGANVLTF.

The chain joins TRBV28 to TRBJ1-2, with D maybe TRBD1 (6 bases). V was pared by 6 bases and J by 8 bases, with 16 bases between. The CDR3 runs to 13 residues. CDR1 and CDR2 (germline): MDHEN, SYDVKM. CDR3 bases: TGTGCCAGCAGCGTTCACAGGGTGAACGGCTACACCTTC. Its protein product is CASSVHRVNGYTF.

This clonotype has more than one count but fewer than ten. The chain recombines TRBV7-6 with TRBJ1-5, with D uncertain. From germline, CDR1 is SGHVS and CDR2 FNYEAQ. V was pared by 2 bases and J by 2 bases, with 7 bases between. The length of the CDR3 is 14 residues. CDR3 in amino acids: CASSLRVGNQPQHF. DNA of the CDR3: TGTGCCAGCAGCTTAAGGGTTGGCAATCAGCCCCAGCATTTT. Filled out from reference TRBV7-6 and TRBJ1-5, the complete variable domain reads GAGVSQSPRYKVTKRGQDVALRCDPISGHVSLYWYRQALGQGPEFLTYFNYEAQQDKSGLPNDRFSAERPEGSISTLTIQRTEQRDSAMYRCASSLRVGNQPQHFGDGTRLSIL.

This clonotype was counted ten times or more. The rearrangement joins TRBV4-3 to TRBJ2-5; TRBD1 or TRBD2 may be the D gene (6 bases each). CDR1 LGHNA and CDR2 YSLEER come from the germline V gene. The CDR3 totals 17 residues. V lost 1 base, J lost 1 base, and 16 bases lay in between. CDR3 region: CASSQGGLANTQETQYF. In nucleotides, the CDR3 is TGCGCCAGCAGCCAAGGGGGGCTAGCGAATACCCAAGAGACCCAGTACTTC.

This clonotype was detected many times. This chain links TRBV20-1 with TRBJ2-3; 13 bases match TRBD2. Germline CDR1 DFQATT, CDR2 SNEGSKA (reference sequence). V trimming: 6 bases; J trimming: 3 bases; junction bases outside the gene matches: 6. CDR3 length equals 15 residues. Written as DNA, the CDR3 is TGCAGTGCAACCTGGACTAGCGGGAGAACAGATACGCAGTATTTT. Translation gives CSATWTSGRTDTQYF.

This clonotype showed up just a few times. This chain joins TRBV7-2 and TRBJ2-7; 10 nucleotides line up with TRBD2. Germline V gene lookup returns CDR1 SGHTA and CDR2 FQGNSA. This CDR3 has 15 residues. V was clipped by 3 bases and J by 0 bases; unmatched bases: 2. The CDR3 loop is CASSLSGRVSYEQYF. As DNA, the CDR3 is TGTGCCAGCAGCTTGAGCGGGAGGGTCTCCTACGAGCAGTACTTC.

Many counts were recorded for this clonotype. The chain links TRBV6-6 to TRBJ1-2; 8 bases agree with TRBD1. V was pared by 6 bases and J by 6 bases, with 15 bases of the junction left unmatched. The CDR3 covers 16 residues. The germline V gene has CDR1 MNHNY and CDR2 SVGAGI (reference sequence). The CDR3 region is CASSPGQALRVDGYTF. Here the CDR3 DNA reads TGTGCCAGCAGCCCGGGACAGGCGCTGCGTGTTGATGGCTACACCTTC.

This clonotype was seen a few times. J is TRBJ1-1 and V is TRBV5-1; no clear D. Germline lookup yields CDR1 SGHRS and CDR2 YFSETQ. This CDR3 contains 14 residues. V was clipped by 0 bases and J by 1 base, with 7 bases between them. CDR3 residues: CASSLDSGNTEAFF. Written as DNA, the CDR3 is TGCGCCAGCAGCTTGGATTCCGGGAACACTGAAGCTTTCTTT.

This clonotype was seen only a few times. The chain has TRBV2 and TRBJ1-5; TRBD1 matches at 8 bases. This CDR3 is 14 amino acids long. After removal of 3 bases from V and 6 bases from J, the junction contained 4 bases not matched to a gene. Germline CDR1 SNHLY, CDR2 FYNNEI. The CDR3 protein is CASSDRGPVQPQHF. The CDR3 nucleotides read TGTGCCAGCAGTGACAGGGGGCCGGTTCAGCCCCAGCATTTT.